The 2 T cell receptor beta chains below all came from one sample that was sequenced in a study of cytomegalovirus exposure and HLA in healthy donors. Primers: 60 Vbeta forward and 13 Jbeta reverse. Produced via immunoSEQ multiplex PCR; TCRdb's table is partial and in-frame only. The sample yields 150,000 to 180,000 clones, about 84% seen once. Sequenced sample: PBMCs. The receptors originated from a woman aged 40 to 55 in good health and CMV-seropositive.

About this clone: The junction and the germline gene differ at one end; a read error may be behind it. The same CDR3 arises from other DNA sequences in this sample as well. This sequence joins TRBV15 and TRBJ2-2; 8 nucleotides agree with TRBD2. Germline lookup yields CDR1 LNHNV and CDR2 YYDKDF (reference sequence). The CDR3 contains 14 residues. The CDR3 DNA reads TGTGCCACCAGCTTAGCGGGGAACACTGGGGAGCTGTTTTTT. Translation: CATSLAGNTGELFF.

The chain combines TRBV9 with TRBJ1-3, with 7 nucleotides matching TRBD1. V shed 0 bases, J shed 0 bases, and the junction held 6 bases outside the gene matches. Germline loops: CDR1 SGDLS, CDR2 YYNGEE. The CDR3 covers 17 residues. The CDR3 nucleotides read TGTGCCAGCAGCGTAGATCAGGGGGTGAGCTCTGGAAACACCATATATTTT. This encodes CASSVDQGVSSGNTIYF.